The present entry profiles one T cell receptor (beta chain) with its context. Germline loops: CDR1 SGHRS, CDR2 YFSETQ. The V gene lost 2 bases and the J gene lost 0 bases, with 8 bases spanning the gap. This CDR3 has 14 amino acids. The entry originates in a study of blood T cell repertoires in COVID-19. Methods used by the authors: For nucleated cells, counts were estimated from reference gene primer amplification. Sequencing was performed with immunoSEQ multiplex PCR; in TCRdb, only in-frame clones are kept and a portion is missing. V and J calls and clone size are given by that table; D and trimming were obtained from the DNA. The table has about 130,000 clones, about 76% seen once.

The TCR sequence derives from a woman in her seventies with COVID-19, enrolled during active disease. The sequenced sample was peripheral blood. The chain joins TRBV5-1 to TRBJ1-1; the D gene is possibly TRBD1 (6 bases). CDR3: CASSLQGMNTEAFF. The CDR3 bases are TGCGCCAGCAGCTTACAGGGTATGAACACTGAAGCTTTCTTT. The full variable domain, with the rest looked up from reference TRBV5-1 and TRBJ1-1, is KAGVTQTPRYLIKTRGQQVTLSCSPISGHRSVSWYQQTPGQGLQFLFEYFSETQRNKGNFPGRFSGRQFSNSRSEMNVSTLELGDSALYLCASSLQGMNTEAFFGQGTRLTVV.